The clone carrying this T cell receptor (beta chain) was seen once. Sequencing used immunoSEQ multiplex PCR; TCRdb keeps in-frame clones, though not all of them. The data show 75,000 to 90,000 clones, with around 85% seen just once and 15% to 20% held by the top ten. This specimen belongs to a study of blood T cell repertoires in COVID-19. Study in general: T cells, B-cell-depleted T cells, or PBMCs supplied cDNA or gDNA.

Sequenced input: peripheral blood. The receptor comes from a man older than 75 with active or convalescent COVID-19.

The CDR3 protein is CATSSRTGSFGYTF. DNA of the CDR3: TGTGCCACCAGTTCGAGGACAGGATCATTTGGCTACACCTTC. The chain employs TRBV24-1 and TRBJ1-2; 7 nucleotides agree with TRBD1. Germline V gene sequence: CDR1 KGHDR, CDR2 SFDVKD. This CDR3 contains 14 residues. With V trimmed by 6 bases and J by 7 bases, 10 bases remained unmatched.